These 5 T cell receptor beta chains were all obtained from the same sample, sequenced in a study of T cells expressing NK-cell markers. TCRdb re-analyzed the 5' RACE reads; it lists each CDR3 protein once, without DNA. This sample's table reports about 390,000 distinct CDR3 sequences. The source material was blood T cells: a sorted CD56 or NKG2C T cell subset, CD4+ or CD8+ T cells, or bulk PBMC T cells (not recorded which). The receptor set was obtained from a woman in her fifties or sixties in good health.

J is TRBJ2-2 and V is TRBV7-3. Germline V gene lookup returns CDR1 SGHTA and CDR2 FQGTGA. This CDR3 spans 14 amino acids. The CDR3 sequence is CASSFTSNTGELFF.

V usage is TRBV10-3 and J usage is TRBJ1-1; there is no DNA to check the TCRdb D call of TRBD1. Germline V gene sequence: CDR1 ENHRY, CDR2 SYGVKD. The CDR3 loop spans 13 amino acids. CDR3 sequence: CAINRPGSTEAFF.

This sequence joins TRBV13 and TRBJ2-3; TCRdb calls TRBD2, which cannot be checked without DNA. The CDR3 runs to 16 residues. CDR1 and CDR2 (germline): PRHDT, FYEKMQ (reference sequence). CDR3 residues: CASSHRLAGSTDTQYF.

J is TRBJ1-1 and V is TRBV4-1; checking the TCRdb D call of TRBD1 is not possible without DNA. This CDR3 spans 16 amino acids. Germline V lookup: CDR1 MGHRA, CDR2 YSYEKL. CDR3: CASRPPEQGLNTEAFF.

The chain employs TRBV29-1 and TRBJ2-1; TCRdb selects TRBD2, and the lack of DNA leaves this call unchecked. Germline-derived CDR1 and CDR2 are SQVTM and ANQGSEA. CDR3 length: 12 residues. CDR3 residues: CLAGGLRDEQFF.